This TCR beta chain came from a study of blood T cell repertoires in COVID-19. Across the study: Sources were T cells, B-cell-depleted T cells, or PBMCs; the material itself was cDNA or gDNA.

Patients at the Seattle site were enrolled during active infection and followed longitudinally. Original methodology: Quantification of nucleated cells was approximated via reference gene primer amplification. TCRdb keeps only in-frame clones here, not all; method: immunoSEQ multiplex PCR. The DNA was the basis for D and trimming; V, J and clone size are from that table. Of about 170,000 clones listed, around 90% were seen once; the top ten hold under 3%. CDR3 length: 14 amino acids. V was trimmed by 0 bases and J by 1 base, leaving 7 bases between them. Germline V gene data show CDR1 as MNHEY and CDR2 as SVGAGI.

The specimen was peripheral blood. The sequence was collected from a woman over 75 with COVID-19, enrolled during active disease. This sequence joins TRBV6-5 and TRBJ2-7; D not certain. In DNA, the CDR3 is TGTGCCAGCAGTTACTCCACCGCGTCCTACGAGCAGTACTTC. Translating gives CASSYSTASYEQYF.